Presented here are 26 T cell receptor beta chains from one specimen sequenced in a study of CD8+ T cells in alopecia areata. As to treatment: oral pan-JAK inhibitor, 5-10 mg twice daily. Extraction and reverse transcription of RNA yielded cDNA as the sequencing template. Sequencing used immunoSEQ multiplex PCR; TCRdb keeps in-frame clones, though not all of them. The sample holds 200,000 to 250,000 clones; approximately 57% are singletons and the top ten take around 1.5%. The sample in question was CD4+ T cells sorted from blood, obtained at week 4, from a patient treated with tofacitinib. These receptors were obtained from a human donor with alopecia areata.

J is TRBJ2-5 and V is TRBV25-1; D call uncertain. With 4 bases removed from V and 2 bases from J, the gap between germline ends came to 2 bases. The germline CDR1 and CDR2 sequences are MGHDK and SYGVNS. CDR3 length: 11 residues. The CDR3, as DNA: TGTGCCAGCAGTGCACAAGAGACCCAGTACTTC. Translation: CASSAQETQYF.

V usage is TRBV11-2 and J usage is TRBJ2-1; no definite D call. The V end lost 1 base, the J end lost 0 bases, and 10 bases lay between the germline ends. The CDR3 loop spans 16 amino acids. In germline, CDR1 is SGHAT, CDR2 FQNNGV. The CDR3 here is CASSLARSTSYNEQFF. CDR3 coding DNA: TGTGCCAGCAGCTTAGCACGCAGCACCTCCTACAATGAGCAGTTCTTC.

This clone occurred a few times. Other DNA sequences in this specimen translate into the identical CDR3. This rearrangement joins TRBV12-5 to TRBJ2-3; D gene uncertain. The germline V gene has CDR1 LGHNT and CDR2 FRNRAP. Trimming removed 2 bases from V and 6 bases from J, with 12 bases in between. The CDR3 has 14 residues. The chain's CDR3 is CASGLSRLSDTQYF. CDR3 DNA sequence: TGTGCTAGTGGTTTGAGTAGGCTGTCCGATACGCAGTATTTT.

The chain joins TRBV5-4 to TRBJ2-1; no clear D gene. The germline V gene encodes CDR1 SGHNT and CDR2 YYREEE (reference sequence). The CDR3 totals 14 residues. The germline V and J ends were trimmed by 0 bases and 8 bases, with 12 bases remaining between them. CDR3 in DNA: TGTGCCAGCAGCTTGGAGTCAAATAACGATGAGCAGTTCTTC. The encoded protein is CASSLESNNDEQFF. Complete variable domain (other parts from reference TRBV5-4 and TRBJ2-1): ETGVTQSPTHLIKTRGQQVTLRCSSQSGHNTVSWYQQALGQGPQFIFQYYREEENGRGNFPPRFSGLQFPNYSSELNVNALELDDSALYLCASSLESNNDEQFFGPGTRLTVL.

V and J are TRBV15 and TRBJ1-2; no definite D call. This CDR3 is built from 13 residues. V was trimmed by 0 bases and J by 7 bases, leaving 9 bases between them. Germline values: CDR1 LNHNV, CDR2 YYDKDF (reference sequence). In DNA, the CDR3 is TGTGCCACCAGCAGAGATCGCGTGGGTGGCTACACCTTC. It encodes CATSRDRVGGYTF.

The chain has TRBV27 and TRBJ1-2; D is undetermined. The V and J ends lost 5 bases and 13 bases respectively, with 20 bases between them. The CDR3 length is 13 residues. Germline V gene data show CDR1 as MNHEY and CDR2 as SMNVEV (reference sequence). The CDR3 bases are TGTGCCAGCAGTCCAGAACCTGGGTCCGGAGGCACCTTC. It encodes CASSPEPGSGGTF.

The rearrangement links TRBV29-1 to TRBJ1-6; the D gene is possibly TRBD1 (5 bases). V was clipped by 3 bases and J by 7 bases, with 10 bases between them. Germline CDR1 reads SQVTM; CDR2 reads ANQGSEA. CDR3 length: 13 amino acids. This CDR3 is CSVDWGNNSPLHF. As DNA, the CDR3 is TGCAGCGTTGACTGGGGGAACAATTCACCCCTCCACTTT.

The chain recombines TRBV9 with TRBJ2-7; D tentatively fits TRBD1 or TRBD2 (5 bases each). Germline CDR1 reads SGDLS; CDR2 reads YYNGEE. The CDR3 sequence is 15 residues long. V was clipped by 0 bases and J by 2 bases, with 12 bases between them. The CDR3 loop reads CASSVDGTETYEQYF. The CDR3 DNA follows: TGTGCCAGCAGCGTAGATGGGACGGAGACCTACGAGCAGTACTTC.

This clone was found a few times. The CDR3 coding sequence is TGTGCCAGTAGCTGGGACACCGGGGAGCTGTTTTTT. Translating it yields CASSWDTGELFF. The chain uses TRBV19 and TRBJ2-2; D is ambiguous. Germline values: CDR1 LNHDA, CDR2 SQIVND (reference sequence). This CDR3 contains 12 residues. The V gene lost 6 bases and the J gene lost 3 bases, with 5 bases spanning the gap.

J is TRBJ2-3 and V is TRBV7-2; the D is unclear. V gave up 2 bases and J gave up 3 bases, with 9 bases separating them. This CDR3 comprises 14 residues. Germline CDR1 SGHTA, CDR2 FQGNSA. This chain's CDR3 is CASSLNSPTDTQYF. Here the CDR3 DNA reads TGTGCCAGCAGCTTAAACTCCCCTACAGATACGCAGTATTTT.

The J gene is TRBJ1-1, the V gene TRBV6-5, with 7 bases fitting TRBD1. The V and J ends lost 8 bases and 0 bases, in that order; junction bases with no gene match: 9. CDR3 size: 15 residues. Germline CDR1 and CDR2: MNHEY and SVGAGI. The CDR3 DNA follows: TGTGCCAGCCTTCCCAGGGGGGGTATGAACACTGAAGCTTTCTTT. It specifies CASLPRGGMNTEAFF.

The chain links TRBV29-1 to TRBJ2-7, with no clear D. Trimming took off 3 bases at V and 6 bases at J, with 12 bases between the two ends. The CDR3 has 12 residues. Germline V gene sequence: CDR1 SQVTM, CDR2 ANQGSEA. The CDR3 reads CSVENAALEQYF. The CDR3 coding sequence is TGCAGCGTTGAGAATGCCGCGCTCGAGCAGTACTTC.

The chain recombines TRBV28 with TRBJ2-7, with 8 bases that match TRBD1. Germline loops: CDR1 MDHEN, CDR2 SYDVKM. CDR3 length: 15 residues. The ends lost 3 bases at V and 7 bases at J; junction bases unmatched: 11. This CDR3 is CASSFYRQGAEEQYF. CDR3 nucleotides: TGTGCCAGCAGTTTTTATAGGCAGGGGGCGGAGGAGCAGTACTTC.

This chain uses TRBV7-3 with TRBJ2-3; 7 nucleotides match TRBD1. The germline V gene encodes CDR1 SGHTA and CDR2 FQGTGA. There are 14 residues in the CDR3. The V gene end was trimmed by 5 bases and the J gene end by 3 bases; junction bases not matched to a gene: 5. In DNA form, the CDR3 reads TGTGCCAGCAGCGCCGGGACAGCTACAGATACGCAGTATTTT. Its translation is CASSAGTATDTQYF.

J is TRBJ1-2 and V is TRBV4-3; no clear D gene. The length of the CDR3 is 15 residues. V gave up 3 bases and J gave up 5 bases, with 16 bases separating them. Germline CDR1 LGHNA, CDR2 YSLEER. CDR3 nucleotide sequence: TGCGCCAGCAGCCAGGGAGACGGACGGAGTTATGGCTACACCTTC. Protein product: CASSQGDGRSYGYTF.

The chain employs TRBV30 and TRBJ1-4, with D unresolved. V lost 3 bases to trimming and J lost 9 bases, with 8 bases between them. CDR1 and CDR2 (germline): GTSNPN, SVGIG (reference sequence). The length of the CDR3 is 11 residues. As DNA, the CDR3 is TGTGCCTGGAGAACGGAACAAAAACTGTTTTTT. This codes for CAWRTEQKLFF. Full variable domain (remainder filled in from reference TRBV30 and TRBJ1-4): SQTIHQWPATLVQPVGSPLSLECTVEGTSNPNLYWYRQAAGRGLQLLFYSVGIGQISSEVPQNLSASRPQDRQFILSSKKLLLSDSGFYLCAWRTEQKLFFGSGTQLSVL.

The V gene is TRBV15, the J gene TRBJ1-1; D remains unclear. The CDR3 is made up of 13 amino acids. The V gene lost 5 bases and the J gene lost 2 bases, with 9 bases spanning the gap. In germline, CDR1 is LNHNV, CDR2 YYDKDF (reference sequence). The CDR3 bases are TGTGCCACCAGCTACCCAAGTAACACTGAAGCTTTCTTT. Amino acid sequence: CATSYPSNTEAFF.

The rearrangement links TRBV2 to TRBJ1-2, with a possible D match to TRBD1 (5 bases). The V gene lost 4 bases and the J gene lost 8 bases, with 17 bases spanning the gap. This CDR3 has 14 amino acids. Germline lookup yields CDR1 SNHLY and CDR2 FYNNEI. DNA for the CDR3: TGTGCCAGCAGTGTCAGCGGGCAGGGCGCGGGCTACACCTTC. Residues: CASSVSGQGAGYTF.

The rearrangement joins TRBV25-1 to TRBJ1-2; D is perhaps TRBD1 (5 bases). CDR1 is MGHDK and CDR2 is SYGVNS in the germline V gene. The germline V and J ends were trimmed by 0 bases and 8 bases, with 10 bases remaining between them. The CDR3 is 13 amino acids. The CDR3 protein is CASSEYRGEGYTF. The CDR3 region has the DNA TGTGCCAGCAGTGAATATCGGGGCGAAGGCTACACCTTC.

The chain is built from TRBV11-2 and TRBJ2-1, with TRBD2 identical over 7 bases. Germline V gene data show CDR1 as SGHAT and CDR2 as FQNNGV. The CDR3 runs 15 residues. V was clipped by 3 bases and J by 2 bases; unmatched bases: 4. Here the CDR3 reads CASSLVGGTYNEQFF. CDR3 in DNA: TGTGCCAGCAGCTTGGTGGGGGGGACCTACAATGAGCAGTTCTTC.

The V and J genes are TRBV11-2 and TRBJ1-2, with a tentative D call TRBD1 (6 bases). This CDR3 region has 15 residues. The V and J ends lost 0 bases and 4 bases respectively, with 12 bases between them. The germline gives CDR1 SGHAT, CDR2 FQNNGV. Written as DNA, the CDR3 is TGTGCCAGCAGCTTAGATCTGGGGGGCTCCTATGGCTACACCTTC. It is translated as CASSLDLGGSYGYTF.

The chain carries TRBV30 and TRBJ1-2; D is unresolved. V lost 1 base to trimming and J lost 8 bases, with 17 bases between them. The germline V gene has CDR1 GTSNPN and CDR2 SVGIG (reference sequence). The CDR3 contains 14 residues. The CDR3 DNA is TGTGCCTGGAGTGGAATGTGGGAGGGAACCGGCTACACCTTC. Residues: CAWSGMWEGTGYTF.

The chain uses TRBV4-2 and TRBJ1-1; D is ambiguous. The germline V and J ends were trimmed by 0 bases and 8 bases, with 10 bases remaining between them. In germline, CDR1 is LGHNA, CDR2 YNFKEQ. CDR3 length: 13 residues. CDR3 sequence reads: CASSQDLGEEAFF. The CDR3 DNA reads TGTGCCAGCAGCCAAGATCTGGGCGAAGAAGCTTTCTTT.

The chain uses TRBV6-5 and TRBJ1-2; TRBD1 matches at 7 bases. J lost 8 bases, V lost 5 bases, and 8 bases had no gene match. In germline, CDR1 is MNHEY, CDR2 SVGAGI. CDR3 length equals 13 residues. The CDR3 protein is CASSLTGRWGYTF. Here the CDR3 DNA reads TGTGCCAGCAGTCTGACAGGGCGTTGGGGCTACACCTTC.

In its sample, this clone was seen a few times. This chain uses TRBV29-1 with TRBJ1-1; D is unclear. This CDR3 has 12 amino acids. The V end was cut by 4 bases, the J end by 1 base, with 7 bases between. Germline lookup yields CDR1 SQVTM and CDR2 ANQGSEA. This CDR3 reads CSVGAANTEAFF. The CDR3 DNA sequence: TGCAGCGTTGGGGCCGCGAACACTGAAGCTTTCTTT.

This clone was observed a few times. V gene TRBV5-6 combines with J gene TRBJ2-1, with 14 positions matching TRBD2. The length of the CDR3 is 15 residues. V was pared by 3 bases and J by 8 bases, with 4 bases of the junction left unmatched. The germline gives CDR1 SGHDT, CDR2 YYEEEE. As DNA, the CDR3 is TGTGCCAGCAGCTCTCCGGGACTAGCGGGGGATGAGCAGTTCTTC. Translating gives CASSSPGLAGDEQFF.